Shown below are 16 T cell receptor beta chains from a single sample sequenced in a study of response to subunit inactivated influenza vaccine. Via MiXCR, TCRdb re-called the RT-PCR reads, giving one row per CDR3 protein. The sample yields roughly 180,000 distinct CDR3 sequences, nearly 9.5% seen once. Sequencing used non-naive T cells sorted from PBMCs, obtained on the day of vaccination. The receptor set was obtained from a man between 50 and 59 years old who received an inactivated influenza vaccine.

This clonotype was recorded at least ten times. The CDR3 DNA reads as TGCAGCGTTCGATGGGACAGACACGAGCAGTACTTC. Protein sequence: CSVRWDRHEQYF. The V and J genes are TRBV29-1 and TRBJ2-7; 7 bases are shared with TRBD1. V shed 5 bases and J 5 bases; nucleotides not matched to a gene: 6. Looked up from germline, CDR1 is SQVTM and CDR2 is ANQGSEA. This CDR3 contains 12 residues.

This clonotype was counted only a few times. This chain connects TRBV7-2 to TRBJ2-7; no clear D. Deletions cut 5 bases from V and 1 base from J, with 9 bases between. The CDR3 spans 13 residues. CDR1 is SGHTA, CDR2 FQGNSA, per germline. CDR3 region: CASSLGESYEQYF. The CDR3 nucleotides are TGTGCCAGCAGCCTGGGCGAATCCTACGAGCAGTACTTC.

The sample holds a few counts of this clonotype. The chain has TRBV6-4 and TRBJ2-2; TRBD1 is a possible D gene (5 bases). The CDR3 consists of 14 residues. V gave up 2 bases and J gave up 7 bases, with 11 bases separating them. Germline V gives CDR1 MRHNA, CDR2 SNTAGT. Written as DNA, the CDR3 is TGTGCCAGCAGTGACAGGGGTGGTGTCGGGGAGCTGTTTTTT. It encodes CASSDRGGVGELFF.

This clonotype was observed many times. The rearrangement joins TRBV6-1 to TRBJ2-6; D ambiguous. Deletions cut 5 bases from V and 2 bases from J, with 16 bases between. CDR1 MNHNS and CDR2 SASEGT come from the germline V gene. The CDR3 is 17 residues long. In nucleotides, the CDR3 is TGTGCCAGCAGTCAGCCCTCCGTTGTACCTGGGGCCAACGTCCTGACTTTC. Translating gives CASSQPSVVPGANVLTF.

The V call is TRBV30, the J call TRBJ1-2, with D unclear. The CDR3 sequence is 11 residues long. Trimming took 3 bases from V and 8 from J, leaving 10 bases between them. Germline V gene sequence: CDR1 GTSNPN, CDR2 SVGIG (reference sequence). The CDR3 sequence is CAWSPLSGYTF. CDR3 nucleotides: TGTGCCTGGAGCCCCCTCTCGGGCTACACCTTC. Together with reference TRBV30 and TRBJ1-2, the CDR3 gives the full variable domain: SQTIHQWPATLVQPVGSPLSLECTVEGTSNPNLYWYRQAAGRGLQLLFYSVGIGQISSEVPQNLSASRPQDRQFILSSKKLLLSDSGFYLCAWSPLSGYTFGSGTRLTVV.

This clonotype was picked up a small number of times. The rearrangement joins TRBV7-2 to TRBJ2-5, with D perhaps assigned TRBD1 or TRBD2 (5 bases each). V was trimmed by 5 bases and J by 2 bases, leaving 9 bases between them. This CDR3 is built from 13 residues. CDR1 is SGHTA, CDR2 FQGNSA, per germline. The CDR3 region has the DNA TGTGCCAGCAGCCGGGACGGACAAGAGACCCAGTACTTC. This translates into CASSRDGQETQYF.

This clonotype was counted ten times or more. In DNA, the CDR3 is TGTGCCAGCAGTACAGGGGGTAGCAATCAGCCCCAGCATTTT. Encoded protein: CASSTGGSNQPQHF. The V call is TRBV28, the J call TRBJ1-5; 8 bases are a match to TRBD1. Losses at the gene ends were 5 bases for V and 0 bases for J; bases not matched to a gene: 0. Germline V CDR1 and CDR2: MDHEN, SYDVKM. The CDR3 length is 14 residues.

The chain uses TRBV3-1 and TRBJ1-3; a weak D match, TRBD1 (5 bases). The germline CDR1 and CDR2 sequences are LGHDT and YNNKEL (reference sequence). This CDR3 is 14 amino acids long. The V and J ends lost 3 bases and 4 bases respectively, with 10 bases between them. In DNA, the CDR3 is TGTGCCAGCAGCCATGGGGCGCGGGGAAACACCATATATTTT. This sequence encodes CASSHGARGNTIYF. The full variable domain, completed using reference TRBV3-1 and TRBJ1-3, is DTAVSQTPKYLVTQMGNDKSIKCEQNLGHDTMYWYKQDSKKFLKIMFSYNNKELIINETVPNRFSPKSPDKAHLNLHINSLELGDSAVYFCASSHGARGNTIYFGEGSWLTVV.

The genes are TRBV7-2 and TRBJ1-4; D unclear. Germline V gene lookup returns CDR1 SGHTA and CDR2 FQGNSA. V lost 5 bases and J lost 8, with 18 bases in between. The CDR3 totals 15 residues. CDR3 nucleotides: TGTGCCAGCAGCCCAAGGGCGGGGTATGGAGAAAAACTGTTTTTT. Its translation is CASSPRAGYGEKLFF.

V and J are TRBV11-2 and TRBJ2-7, with 7 bases identical to TRBD1. Per germline, CDR1 SGHAT and CDR2 FQNNGV. V lost 3 bases and J lost 2; bases outside the gene matches: 1. This CDR3 contains 13 residues. Here the CDR3 reads CASSFGTAYEQYF. CDR3 in DNA: TGTGCCAGCAGCTTCGGGACAGCCTACGAGCAGTACTTC. The whole variable domain, remainder taken from reference TRBV11-2 and TRBJ2-7, is EAGVAQSPRYKIIEKRQSVAFWCNPISGHATLYWYQQILGQGPKLLIQFQNNGVVDDSQLPKDRFSAERLKGVDSTLKIQPAKLEDSAVYLCASSFGTAYEQYFGPGTRLTVT.

The rearrangement links TRBV7-2 to TRBJ2-4; 9 nucleotides match TRBD1. This CDR3 spans 13 amino acids. CDR1 is SGHTA and CDR2 is FQGNSA in the germline V gene. V lost 4 bases to trimming and J lost 10 bases; unmatched junction nucleotides: 5. The CDR3 region has the DNA TGTGCCAGCAGCTCGGACAGGGGAATGATTCAGTACTTC. Translated: CASSSDRGMIQYF. Looking up the rest from reference TRBV7-2 and TRBJ2-4 gives the full variable domain: GAGVSQSPSNKVTEKGKDVELRCDPISGHTALYWYRQSLGQGLEFLIYFQGNSAPDKSGLPSDRFSAERTGGSVSTLTIQRTQQEDSAVYLCASSSDRGMIQYFGAGTRLSVL.

The chain couples TRBV24-1 to TRBJ2-2; perhaps TRBD2 as D (5 bases). V was clipped by 3 bases and J by 6 bases, with 16 bases between them. There are 16 residues in the CDR3. Germline values: CDR1 KGHDR, CDR2 SFDVKD. For the CDR3, the DNA is TGTGCCACCAGTGATATTTCTAGCAGCGTGGCCGGGGAGCTGTTTTTT. It is translated as CATSDISSSVAGELFF.

The chain is built from TRBV28 and TRBJ1-5; TRBD1 aligns across 9 bases. CDR3 length equals 17 residues. In germline, CDR1 is MDHEN, CDR2 SYDVKM. The V segment lost 3 bases and the J segment 0 bases; nucleotides outside the gene matches: 6. The CDR3 region has the DNA TGTGCCAGCAGTTTGGGACAGGGTCTCTATAGCAATCAGCCCCAGCATTTT. Its protein product is CASSLGQGLYSNQPQHF.

V usage is TRBV5-6 and J usage is TRBJ2-2; 9 bases fit TRBD1. The CDR3 runs to 15 residues. Trimming removed 5 bases from V and 4 bases from J; junction bases left unmatched: 6. CDR1 is SGHDT, CDR2 YYEEEE, per germline. The CDR3 DNA reads as TGTGCCAGCAGGAAAGGGACAGGGCTCACCGGGGAGCTGTTTTTT. Protein sequence: CASRKGTGLTGELFF.

V is TRBV5-4 and J is TRBJ1-1; maybe TRBD1 (5 bases). Deletions cut 3 bases from V and 0 bases from J, with 12 bases between. Per germline, CDR1 SGHNT and CDR2 YYREEE (reference sequence). This CDR3 has 15 amino acids. CDR3 loop: CASSSGGVVNTEAFF. The CDR3, as DNA: TGTGCCAGCAGCTCGGGAGGGGTCGTGAACACTGAAGCTTTCTTT.

The chain combines TRBV7-8 with TRBJ2-3; TRBD2 matches 14 bases. Germline trimming cut 5 bases from V and 4 bases from J; bases unmatched to any gene: 11. The CDR3 loop spans 18 amino acids. Germline V CDR1 and CDR2: SGHVS, FQNEAQ. CDR3 loop: CASSPRLAGGRGSDTQYF. CDR3 nucleotides: TGTGCCAGCAGCCCCCGACTAGCGGGGGGGCGTGGCTCAGATACGCAGTATTTT.